These 14 T cell receptor beta chains originate from one sample sequenced in a study of cytomegalovirus exposure and HLA in healthy donors. In the PCR, 60 Vbeta and 13 Jbeta primers were used. Sequencing used immunoSEQ multiplex PCR; TCRdb keeps in-frame clones, though not all of them. The top ten hold 5.8% of the sample, which has around 130,000 clones, 74% seen once. The source material was PBMCs. These receptors were obtained from a woman in her 50s in good health and CMV-seropositive.

This clone was seen more than once but under ten times. This chain links TRBV11-2 with TRBJ1-1; D is ambiguous. V dropped 1 base and J dropped 5 bases, with 8 bases sitting between them. This CDR3 has 13 amino acids. CDR1 and CDR2 from the germline V gene are SGHAT and FQNNGV. The DNA of the CDR3 is TGTGCCAGCAGCTTAGGTCAGCGGACTGAAGCTTTCTTT. It translates to CASSLGQRTEAFF.

This clone was observed a few times. V usage is TRBV5-1 and J usage is TRBJ2-7; the match to TRBD2 covers 12 bases. The junction had 11 bases not matched to a gene; V was cut back by 1 base and J by 3 bases. Germline CDR1 SGHRS, CDR2 YFSETQ. This CDR3 is 18 amino acids long. The CDR3, as DNA: TGCGCCAGCAGCTTGACCAACCGACTAGCGGGGGCAATCTACGAGCAGTACTTC. As protein: CASSLTNRLAGAIYEQYF.

The V gene is TRBV30, the J gene TRBJ1-1; D is uncertain. Trimming took 2 bases from V and 1 from J, leaving 8 bases between them. Germline values: CDR1 GTSNPN, CDR2 SVGIG (reference sequence). There are 13 residues in the CDR3. The CDR3 loop reads CAWSTNKNTEAFF. The CDR3 DNA sequence: TGTGCCTGGAGTACGAACAAGAACACTGAAGCTTTCTTT.

This chain connects TRBV30 to TRBJ2-7, with 9 bases identical to TRBD1. Per the germline V gene, CDR1 is GTSNPN and CDR2 is SVGIG (reference sequence). The CDR3 extends over 17 amino acids. J was trimmed by 0 bases and V by 1 base; bases with no gene match: 10. The CDR3 nucleotides read TGTGCCTGGAGTGGTAGGGTTACAGGGGGCTCCTCCTACGAGCAGTACTTC. It codes for CAWSGRVTGGSSYEQYF.

The chain carries TRBV7-9 and TRBJ2-7; TRBD2 aligns across 8 bases. CDR1 is SEHNR and CDR2 is FQNEAQ in the germline V gene (reference sequence). This CDR3 region has 14 residues. V trimming: 2 bases; J trimming: 0 bases; junction bases outside the gene matches: 0. CDR3 region: CASSLTSGSYEQYF. The DNA of the CDR3 is TGTGCCAGCAGCTTAACTAGCGGCTCCTACGAGCAGTACTTC.

This clone was seen only a few times. The chain links TRBV27 to TRBJ2-6; no reliable D call. There are 14 residues in the CDR3. Germline CDR1 reads MNHEY; CDR2 reads SMNVEV (reference sequence). Trimming stripped 6 bases from V and 4 bases from J, with 10 bases between. The CDR3: CASSLSGGANVLTF. CDR3 DNA: TGTGCCAGCAGCCTTTCAGGAGGGGCCAACGTCCTGACTTTC.

This clone occurred once. The chain couples TRBV2 to TRBJ2-5; D is possibly TRBD1 (5 bases). Germline V gene lookup returns CDR1 SNHLY and CDR2 FYNNEI. The CDR3 contains 11 residues. Trimming removed 6 bases at V and 5 bases at J, with 7 bases between. The CDR3 nucleotides are TGTGCCAGCAGAAAGGGGGAGACCCAGTACTTC. It yields the protein CASRKGETQYF.

This CDR3 reads CASSPTLLYNEQFF. CDR3 DNA: TGTGCCAGCAGCCCGACACTTTTGTACAATGAGCAGTTCTTC. The V gene is TRBV5-8, the J gene TRBJ2-1, with D unclear. The CDR3 totals 14 residues. V gave up 4 bases and J gave up 4 bases, with 12 bases separating them. Germline V CDR1 and CDR2: SGHTS, YDEGEE.

The V call is TRBV6-5, the J call TRBJ1-2, with D possibly matching TRBD1 (5 bases). Between the trimmed V and J ends, which lost 0 bases and 0 bases, there was a span of 11 bases. The CDR3 has 16 amino acids. The V gene's germline CDR1 is MNHEY and CDR2 SVGAGI. The chain's CDR3 is CASSYSRGEPNYGYTF. The CDR3, as DNA: TGTGCCAGCAGTTACTCCCGGGGGGAGCCTAACTATGGCTACACCTTC.

This clone was seen a few times. The J gene is TRBJ2-2, the V gene TRBV5-4; 9 nucleotides align to TRBD1. The CDR3 is 16 amino acids. The trim removed 3 bases at V and 6 bases at J, leaving 9 bases unmatched. Germline V gene lookup returns CDR1 SGHNT and CDR2 YYREEE (reference sequence). The CDR3 sequence: CASSWETGGSAGELFF. The CDR3 DNA sequence: TGTGCCAGCAGCTGGGAGACAGGGGGATCGGCCGGGGAGCTGTTTTTT.

The V call is TRBV5-1, the J call TRBJ2-3; 11 bases are a match to TRBD2. V lost 4 bases to trimming and J lost 5 bases; unmatched junction nucleotides: 9. CDR1 and CDR2 from the germline V gene are SGHRS and YFSETQ. This CDR3 has 16 residues. The CDR3 region has the DNA TGCGCCAGCAGCGGAATTAGCGGGGGGGTGGGAGATACGCAGTATTTT. Its translation is CASSGISGGVGDTQYF. Together with reference TRBV5-1 and TRBJ2-3, the CDR3 gives the full variable domain: KAGVTQTPRYLIKTRGQQVTLSCSPISGHRSVSWYQQTPGQGLQFLFEYFSETQRNKGNFPGRFSGRQFSNSRSEMNVSTLELGDSALYLCASSGISGGVGDTQYFGPGTRLTVL.

J is TRBJ2-5 and V is TRBV5-1, with 13 bases that match TRBD2. Per germline, CDR1 SGHRS and CDR2 YFSETQ. V was clipped by 4 bases and J by 3 bases; unmatched bases: 0. The CDR3 runs 14 residues. The CDR3 reads CASSGTSGEETQYF. Written as DNA, the CDR3 is TGCGCCAGCAGCGGGACTAGCGGGGAAGAGACCCAGTACTTC.

V and J are TRBV5-4 and TRBJ2-3, with D hard to call. The germline V and J ends were trimmed by 4 bases and 2 bases, with 8 bases remaining between them. This CDR3 region has 13 residues. Germline values: CDR1 SGHNT, CDR2 YYREEE (reference sequence). CDR3 in amino acids: CASSGGPTDTQYF. In DNA, the CDR3 is TGTGCCAGCAGCGGCGGCCCCACAGATACGCAGTATTTT.

In its sample, this clone was seen a few times. The chain joins TRBV4-1 to TRBJ2-5; 7 bases align to TRBD1. CDR1 is MGHRA, CDR2 YSYEKL, per germline. The CDR3 covers 15 residues. V trimming: 1 base; J trimming: 5 bases; junction bases outside the gene matches: 7. CDR3 DNA: TGCGCCAGCAGCCAAGTGCCGACAGGGTCGGAGACCCAGTACTTC. Protein sequence: CASSQVPTGSETQYF.